A single sample is the source of the 12 T cell receptor beta chains below, sequenced in a study of PD-1 blockade in classical Hodgkin lymphoma (TCRdb year 2020). The library was built by means of the immunoSEQ multiplex PCR assay. This is the immuneACCESS table as TCRdb keeps it, with only in-frame sequences that have V and J called. A part of the clones is gone; compared with another copy, unresolved V genes explain less than half, and the rest is unexplained. The sample records 50,000 to 85,000 clones, 65% to 75% of which are singletons. Approximately 9.9% of the sample is in the top ten clones. Reading the label with the study, this specimen's time point is: cycle 2 day 1 (C2D1) of nivolumab. Every trial patient had relapsed following autologous stem cell transplantation, and prior brentuximab vedotin exposure was what differed among cohorts A, B and C. Specimen: peripheral blood mononuclear cells (PBMCs), collected before the second cycle of nivolumab. The receptors were gathered from a human donor with classical Hodgkin lymphoma.

The chain uses TRBV11-2 and TRBJ2-1; 9 positions agree with TRBD2. CDR1 is SGHAT and CDR2 is FQNNGV in the germline V gene. The CDR3 contains 17 residues. V gave up 1 base and J gave up 1 base; unmatched junction bases: 5. For the CDR3, the DNA is TGTGCCAGCAGCTTAGGTGTGCTAGCGGGATCCTACAATGAGCAGTTCTTC. It encodes CASSLGVLAGSYNEQFF.

V is TRBV30 and J is TRBJ2-3; a weak D match, TRBD2 (5 bases). Between the trimmed V and J ends, which lost 3 bases and 6 bases, there was a span of 13 bases. The CDR3 totals 13 residues. The germline V gene has CDR1 GTSNPN and CDR2 SVGIG (reference sequence). The CDR3 sequence: CAWRISPGDTQYF. CDR3 nucleotide sequence: TGTGCCTGGAGAATCTCCCCGGGGGATACGCAGTATTTT.

This sequence joins TRBV19 and TRBJ1-2; D is uncertain. Germline V gene data show CDR1 as LNHDA and CDR2 as SQIVND (reference sequence). The V end lost 6 bases, the J end lost 4 bases, and 9 bases lay between the germline ends. This CDR3 contains 12 residues. The DNA of the CDR3 is TGTGCCAGTAGCAACCAGGTCTATGGCTACACCTTC. Translating it yields CASSNQVYGYTF.

This clone was seen a handful of times. CDR3 nucleotides: TGTGCCAGCAGCTTTTGGTACATACGGAACACTGAAGCTTTCTTT. Amino acids: CASSFWYIRNTEAFF. The rearrangement joins TRBV5-8 to TRBJ1-1; no reliable D call. Germline V gene data show CDR1 as SGHTS and CDR2 as YDEGEE. This CDR3 is built from 15 residues. The V end lost 2 bases, the J end lost 1 base, and 12 bases lay between the germline ends.

V is TRBV27 and J is TRBJ2-1, with D possibly TRBD1 on 5 matching bases. Trimming removed 4 bases from V and 1 base from J, with 11 bases in between. The CDR3 is 15 amino acids. Germline-derived CDR1 and CDR2 are MNHEY and SMNVEV (reference sequence). The CDR3 sequence: CASSSFDRSYNEQFF. CDR3 DNA: TGTGCCAGCAGTTCCTTCGACAGATCCTACAATGAGCAGTTCTTC.

This clone was observed a handful of times. The chain uses TRBV7-2 and TRBJ2-1, with D possibly being TRBD1 (6 bases). V shed 1 base and J shed 3 bases, with 7 bases lying between them. The CDR3 runs 14 residues. The V gene's germline CDR1 is SGHTA and CDR2 FQGNSA. DNA for the CDR3: TGTGCCAGCAGCTTAGTACAGGGCTACAATGAGCAGTTCTTC. Protein: CASSLVQGYNEQFF.

About this clone: The junction differs from germline at one of its ends, possibly a read error. The J gene is TRBJ2-7, the V gene TRBV6-5; D is unresolved. CDR3 length: 12 amino acids. The germline gives CDR1 MNHEY, CDR2 SVGAGI. CDR3 protein: CASSYDSYGQYF. The CDR3 DNA sequence: TGTGCCAGCAGTTACGATTCCTACGGGCAGTACTTC.

The gene calls are TRBV7-3 and TRBJ2-7, with TRBD2 identical over 12 bases. The CDR3 runs 15 residues. V shed 5 bases, J shed 6 bases, and the junction held 8 bases outside the gene matches. Per germline, CDR1 SGHTA and CDR2 FQGTGA. This CDR3 is CASSLGLAGYGEQYF. For the CDR3, the DNA is TGTGCCAGCAGCCTTGGACTAGCGGGATATGGCGAGCAGTACTTC.

The table lists this clone with a few counts. This rearrangement joins TRBV28 to TRBJ1-1, with a possible D match to TRBD1 (5 bases). CDR1 is MDHEN, CDR2 SYDVKM, per germline. The CDR3 covers 12 residues. V dropped 9 bases and J dropped 3 bases, with 11 bases sitting between them. CDR3 sequence (DNA): TGTGCCAGTGGTCCAGGGCACACTGAAGCTTTCTTT. It translates to CASGPGHTEAFF.

CDR3 nucleotide sequence: TGTGCCAGCAGTGAAGCGGCACTCAACACCGGGGAGCTGTTTTTT. Its protein product is CASSEAALNTGELFF. The chain has TRBV2 and TRBJ2-2; D gene ambiguous. With 0 bases removed from V and 2 bases from J, the gap between germline ends came to 7 bases. Germline CDR1 is SNHLY and CDR2 is FYNNEI. This CDR3 comprises 15 residues.

This chain links TRBV5-6 with TRBJ2-6; D unresolved. The CDR3 runs to 16 residues. The V and J ends lost 2 bases and 0 bases respectively, with 9 bases between them. Germline V CDR1 and CDR2: SGHDT, YYEEEE. Here the CDR3 DNA reads TGTGCCAGCAGCTTCGACGTTACCTCTGGGGCCAACGTCCTGACTTTC. Translated, it gives CASSFDVTSGANVLTF.

This clone came up a few times. The chain couples TRBV30 to TRBJ1-5, with unresolved D. The V end lost 0 bases, the J end lost 2 bases, and 11 bases lay between the germline ends. This CDR3 has 15 residues. CDR1 is GTSNPN, CDR2 SVGIG, per germline (reference sequence). For the CDR3, the DNA is TGTGCCTGGAGTGTACGGGGTTATGGCAATCAGCCCCAGCATTTT. Residues: CAWSVRGYGNQPQHF.